What follows are 17 T cell receptor beta chains derived from one specimen sequenced in a study of cytotoxic CD8 clonotypes in ibrutinib-treated CLL. Repertoires were generated with immunoSEQ multiplex PCR, while TCRdb's copy carries only in-frame clones and drops some. The table has some 58,000 clones, approximately 71% seen once. The sample in question was PBMCs, obtained after 12 months of ibrutinib treatment. Source of these receptors: a human donor with chronic lymphocytic leukemia.

The chain joins TRBV7-9 to TRBJ2-1; D may be TRBD2 (5 bases). CDR1 is SEHNR and CDR2 is FQNEAQ in the germline V gene (reference sequence). The germline V and J ends were trimmed by 5 bases and 6 bases, with 8 bases remaining between them. The CDR3 is 12 residues long. The CDR3 is CASSPTTNEQFF. CDR3 nucleotides: TGTGCCAGCAGCCCGACTACCAATGAGCAGTTCTTC. Full variable domain (missing parts from reference TRBV7-9 and TRBJ2-1): DTGVSQNPRHKITKRGQNVTFRCDPISEHNRLYWYRQTLGQGPEFLTYFQNEAQLEKSRLLSDRFSAERPKGSFSTLEIQRTEQGDSAMYLCASSPTTNEQFFGPGTRLTVL.

This clone was counted once. CDR3 sequence reads: CASSVDPGTGGAGELFF. The CDR3 region has the DNA TGTGCCAGCAGCGTCGATCCCGGGACAGGGGGCGCCGGGGAGCTGTTTTTT. This chain links TRBV9 with TRBJ2-2; 12 bases are shared with TRBD1. This CDR3 has 17 amino acids. Germline V gene lookup returns CDR1 SGDLS and CDR2 YYNGEE. Trimming removed 2 bases from V and 6 bases from J; junction bases left unmatched: 8. Looking up the rest from reference TRBV9 and TRBJ2-2 gives the full variable domain: DSGVTQTPKHLITATGQRVTLRCSPRSGDLSVYWYQQSLDQGLQFLIQYYNGEERAKGNILERFSAQQFPDLHSELNLSSLELGDSALYFCASSVDPGTGGAGELFFGEGSRLTVL.

This clone was counted between two and nine times. The chain's CDR3 is CASRARQSTDTQYF. The CDR3 nucleotides read TGTGCCAGCAGGGCACGGCAGAGCACAGATACGCAGTATTTT. V is TRBV27 and J is TRBJ2-3; D remains unclear. This CDR3 is 14 amino acids long. Germline-derived CDR1 and CDR2 are MNHEY and SMNVEV (reference sequence). Trimming pared 6 bases from V and 0 bases from J, leaving 10 bases between.

V gene TRBV9 combines with J gene TRBJ2-7, with 10 bases matching TRBD2. The V and J ends lost 3 bases and 6 bases, in that order; junction bases with no gene match: 15. This CDR3 is built from 17 residues. CDR1 is SGDLS, CDR2 YYNGEE, per germline. The CDR3 bases are TGTGCCAGCAGCGGGGATGGGGCTAGCGGGAGATTTAGCGAGCAGTACTTC. It translates to CASSGDGASGRFSEQYF.

The chain combines TRBV30 with TRBJ1-5, with D uncertain. This CDR3 spans 13 amino acids. V lost 2 bases to trimming and J lost 0 bases, with 5 bases between them. The germline CDR1 and CDR2 sequences are GTSNPN and SVGIG (reference sequence). CDR3 DNA sequence: TGTGCCTGGAGTTTACGTAGCAATCAGCCCCAGCATTTT. It codes for CAWSLRSNQPQHF.

Note on this clone: Other DNA sequences from this sample encode an identical CDR3 as well. V usage is TRBV6-6 and J usage is TRBJ1-1; D gene unclear. Trimming removed 5 bases at V and 5 bases at J, with 12 bases between. The CDR3 sequence is 13 residues long. Germline V CDR1 and CDR2: MNHNY, SVGAGI (reference sequence). The CDR3 here is CASSIQSGTEAFF. CDR3 coding DNA: TGTGCCAGCAGTATACAGTCGGGAACTGAAGCTTTCTTT.

This clone has only a few counts. The V call is TRBV6-6, the J call TRBJ1-4; a possible D gene is TRBD1 (6 bases). Trimming left V 5 bases short and J 7 bases short, with 14 bases between. The CDR3 loop spans 14 amino acids. Germline lookup yields CDR1 MNHNY and CDR2 SVGAGI (reference sequence). CDR3: CASSPDGGGEKLFF. CDR3 coding DNA: TGTGCCAGCAGTCCGGACGGGGGCGGTGAAAAACTGTTTTTT.

The chain uses TRBV18 and TRBJ2-7; 11 bases match TRBD2. V trimming: 0 bases; J trimming: 0 bases; junction bases outside the gene matches: 10. Germline V lookup: CDR1 KGHSH, CDR2 LQKENI. The CDR3 covers 19 residues. CDR3 loop: CASSPPLAGGLTSSYEQYF. Here the CDR3 DNA reads TGTGCCAGCTCACCACCGCTAGCGGGAGGTCTCACCAGCTCCTACGAGCAGTACTTC.

V usage is TRBV14 and J usage is TRBJ1-1; unclear D gene. CDR1 is SGHDN and CDR2 is FVKESK in the germline V gene. Trimming removed 0 bases from V and 0 bases from J, with 5 bases in between. The CDR3 is 14 residues long. CDR3 loop: CASSQDRMNTEAFF. The CDR3, as DNA: TGTGCCAGCAGCCAAGACAGAATGAACACTGAAGCTTTCTTT.

This clone has only a few counts. This chain connects TRBV14 to TRBJ2-1; 7 nucleotides line up with TRBD2. The germline CDR1 and CDR2 sequences are SGHDN and FVKESK. With V trimmed by 4 bases and J by 10 bases, 7 bases remained unmatched. The CDR3 runs to 13 residues. The CDR3 is CASSLTGGNEQFF. DNA for the CDR3: TGTGCCAGCAGCCTCACGGGGGGTAACGAGCAGTTCTTC.

This clone appeared a few times. This chain links TRBV10-2 with TRBJ2-7; D might be TRBD1 (6 bases). Germline values: CDR1 WSHSY, CDR2 SAAADI. The CDR3 loop spans 15 amino acids. Trimming shortened V by 1 base and J by 2 bases, and 12 bases separated the two germline ends. For the CDR3, the DNA is TGCGCCAGCAGTGAGTACACAGGGTTGGCCTACGAGCAGTACTTC. Protein: CASSEYTGLAYEQYF.

This clone was found a few times. The rearrangement uses TRBV2 and TRBJ2-2; 7 bases fit TRBD1. Trimming at V came to 6 bases and at J to 6 bases, leaving 4 bases not matched to a gene. This CDR3 region has 13 residues. The germline V gene has CDR1 SNHLY and CDR2 FYNNEI. This CDR3 is CASRGQAAGELFF. The CDR3 DNA sequence: TGTGCCAGCAGAGGACAGGCCGCCGGGGAGCTGTTTTTT.

This clone was observed a single time. This rearrangement joins TRBV5-4 to TRBJ2-1; the D is unclear. This CDR3 comprises 14 residues. Trimming left V 5 bases short and J 3 bases short, with 12 bases between. From germline, CDR1 is SGHNT and CDR2 YYREEE (reference sequence). The CDR3 DNA reads as TGTGCCAGCAGGCTTGACGCTGGCTACAATGAGCAGTTCTTC. This codes for CASRLDAGYNEQFF.

The chain carries TRBV7-3 and TRBJ2-5; 7 bases agree with TRBD1. The V and J ends lost 4 bases and 1 base, in that order; junction bases with no gene match: 6. The germline gives CDR1 SGHTA, CDR2 FQGTGA. The CDR3 spans 15 residues. The CDR3 is CASSSSGGTQETQYF. CDR3 in DNA: TGTGCCAGCAGCTCCTCAGGGGGTACCCAAGAGACCCAGTACTTC.

This clone appeared a few times. This rearrangement joins TRBV28 to TRBJ1-2; D gene unclear. Germline V gene sequence: CDR1 MDHEN, CDR2 SYDVKM. V lost 6 bases to trimming and J lost 5 bases, with 16 bases between them. CDR3 length: 14 amino acids. CDR3 amino acids: CASRKSGYSYGYTF. CDR3 in DNA: TGTGCCAGCAGAAAAAGCGGGTACTCGTATGGCTACACCTTC.

The CDR3 spells CASSLRLASTDTQYF. CDR3 sequence (DNA): TGTGCCAGCAGTCTGAGACTAGCGAGCACAGATACGCAGTATTTT. The chain carries TRBV27 and TRBJ2-3, with 8 positions matching TRBD2. There are 15 residues in the CDR3. Germline V gene data show CDR1 as MNHEY and CDR2 as SMNVEV (reference sequence). V trimming: 5 bases; J trimming: 0 bases; junction bases outside the gene matches: 4.

The chain recombines TRBV7-9 with TRBJ2-1; 7 bases line up with TRBD1. Germline-derived CDR1 and CDR2 are SEHNR and FQNEAQ (reference sequence). V gave up 3 bases and J gave up 0 bases; unmatched junction bases: 11. The CDR3 length is 18 residues. This CDR3 is CASSFSATRQGSYNEQFF. The CDR3 DNA reads as TGTGCCAGCAGCTTTTCGGCAACGAGACAGGGCTCCTACAATGAGCAGTTCTTC.